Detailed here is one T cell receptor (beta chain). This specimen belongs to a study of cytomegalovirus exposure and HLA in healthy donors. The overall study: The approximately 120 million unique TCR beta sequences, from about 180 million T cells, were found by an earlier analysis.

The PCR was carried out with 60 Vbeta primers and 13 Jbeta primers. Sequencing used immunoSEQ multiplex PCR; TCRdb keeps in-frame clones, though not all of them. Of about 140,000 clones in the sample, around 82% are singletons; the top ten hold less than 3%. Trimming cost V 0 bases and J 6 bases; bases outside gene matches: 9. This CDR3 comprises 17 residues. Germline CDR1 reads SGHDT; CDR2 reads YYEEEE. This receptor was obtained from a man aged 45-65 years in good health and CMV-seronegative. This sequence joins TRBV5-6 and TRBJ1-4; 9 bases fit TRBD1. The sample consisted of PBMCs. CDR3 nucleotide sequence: TGTGCCAGCAGCTTGGCCTTGCCGGGACAGGGTGATGAAAAACTGTTTTTT. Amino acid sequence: CASSLALPGQGDEKLFF.